This TCR beta chain was found in a study of control samples from healthy donors and cancer patients. Per the germline V gene, CDR1 is MGHDK and CDR2 is SYGVNS. V gave up 5 bases and J gave up 6 bases; unmatched junction bases: 15. CDR3 length: 17 amino acids. Here immunoSEQ multiplex PCR was the method, and the copy in TCRdb shows in-frame clones only, minus some. In the table there are about 77,000 clones, approximately 92% of which are singletons. Sequencing was done on a sample of blood. The TCR originated in a woman in her fifties or sixties in good health. The V and J genes are TRBV25-1 and TRBJ1-3; TRBD1 matches 8 bases. The CDR3 protein is CASSLTRGGQGLNTIYF. The CDR3 coding sequence is TGTGCCAGCAGTCTCACCCGAGGTGGACAGGGATTAAACACCATATATTTT.